Listed here is a single TCR beta chain. The CDR3 is made up of 17 amino acids. Trimming cost V 0 bases and J 2 bases; bases outside gene matches: 9. CDR1 MGHRA and CDR2 YSYEKL come from the germline V gene. This record comes from a study of cytomegalovirus exposure and HLA in healthy donors. Clones were sequenced by immunoSEQ multiplex PCR, and TCRdb holds only the in-frame ones, with some missing. The table records about 150,000 clones, approximately 90% of them present only once. This rearrangement joins TRBV4-1 to TRBJ1-2, with 7 bases matching TRBD1. The TCR was taken from a man younger than 30 in good health and CMV-seronegative. Sequenced material: PBMCs. CDR3 bases: TGCGCCAGCAGCCAAGAGAGCCCCGCACAGGGGAACTATGGCTACACCTTC. The encoded protein is CASSQESPAQGNYGYTF.